This T cell receptor (beta chain) was profiled in a study of T cells in Graves' hyperthyroidism and ophthalmopathy (dated by TCRdb to 2018 to 2020). Turning to the overall study: Peripheral blood samples were taken at the time of initial diagnosis, prior to any treatment. Prospective prediction of ophthalmopathy was tested in an independent validation cohort consisting of roughly 19 hyperthyroidism patients and over 15 patients who later progressed to ophthalmopathy. The roughly 94 discovery patients were randomly divided into training and test sets at a 7:3 ratio. To identify distinguishing TCR V-J signatures, a discovery cohort of about 100 patients was used, comprising 43 with Graves' ophthalmopathy and 55 to 65 with stable Graves' hyperthyroidism. In addition, the study compared T-cell repertoires in thyroid tissue and in blood from several Graves' hyperthyroidism patients. After blood sampling, hyperthyroidism patients were treated with methimazole at a starting dose of 30 mg daily, and ophthalmopathy patients were treated with high-dose intravenous methylprednisolone. According to the paper, TCR Vbeta CDR3 sequencing was carried out on some 130 peripheral blood samples, which came from about 45 ophthalmopathy, 75 or so hyperthyroidism and about 17 progressor patients.

Study-wide conclusions, independent of this receptor: A model built on a 13 V-J signature distinguished ophthalmopathy from stable hyperthyroidism, reaching approximately 89% sensitivity and 81.08% specificity in cross-validation and 80%/75% in testing. In validation, progression to ophthalmopathy was predicted by the model with almost 71% sensitivity and under 85% specificity, a median of roughly six months before onset. No statistical method was used to fix the sample size in advance, and group allocation was not hidden from the investigators. Blood samples also contained most of the expanded thyroid clonotypes (frequency above 0.001), which suggests that blood repertoires may reflect thyroid immune responses.

Amplification of TCR beta CDR3 regions was carried out from RNA transcripts. A first-round RT-PCR of the TCR CDR3 used the HTBI primer set with the Qiagen OneStep RT-PCR kit. Libraries were constructed in a second round of multiplex PCR, after which size selection and purification were carried out. Paired-end sequencing of the libraries was performed with 100 bp reads on an Illumina HiSeq2000. Processing in the source paper ran as follows. SOAPnuke was used to process the raw data, removing reads that contained adapters or uncalled bases, had a mean Phred below 15, or lacked an exact match to the constant primer or identifier. COPE v1.2.5 was used to merge the high-quality paired reads, and each unique nucleotide sequence was defined as a clonotype. MiTCR v1.1 was used to align clonotypes to the IMGT TRBV, TRBD and TRBJ reference segments. The analysis was restricted to V-J combinations with a frequency above 0.0001, which together covered 99.2% of the repertoires. A TCS score was defined as the ratio between F50 (clonal expansion) and ExV (chaos), using BLOSUM62-based TCRdist between CDR3 peptides within each V-J. Welch's t-statistics and random forest reduced approximately 520 V-J features to roughly 13, which were used in a naive Bayes classifier (R e1071). TCRdb applied fastp at Q25 and MiXCR to the public reads, then kept only in-frame beta chains. Identical CDR3 proteins give one entry, which carries the most common genes and DNA. These V and J calls originate from TCRdb's pipeline instead of the authors' own analysis. The sample yields 660,000 or so distinct CDR3 sequences; less than 25% were counted once. The biggest ten clones account for about 35% of the sample.

In the ophthalmopathy patients, disease was moderately to severely active, with a Clinical Activity Score of 3 or more, a NOSPECS grade of 4 or more, and a duration of less than 3 months. The study excluded patients with uncontrolled infections, other autoimmune diseases, pregnancy or lactation. Diagnoses relied on clinical symptoms, serum thyroxine and TRAb, thyroid ultrasound and orbital computed tomography. PBMCs were separated from approximately 10 ml of fresh peripheral blood using Ficoll-Paque density gradient centrifugation. Trizol reagent was used to extract total RNA, and RNA quality was then checked on an Agilent 2100 Bioanalyzer. This clonotype was seen ten or more times. Its antigen is unknown. No qualities accompany the bases; no much larger clone lies one base away. Cut back by 0 bases and 3 bases, the V and J ends lie 12 bases apart. The germline V gene (reference sequence) sets CDR1 to MNHEY and CDR2 to SMNVEV. From cysteine to phenylalanine, the CDR3 is 15 amino acids long. The DNA shown is the 45-base CDR3, in frame from base 1.

This chain joins TRBV27 to TRBJ2-7; D gene: possibly TRBD2, on 5 matching bases. This clonotype originated in a man younger than 40 with Graves' ophthalmopathy. The sample consisted of blood. The nucleotide sequence is TGTGCCAGCAGTTTATCGATCGGGAAACTCTACGAGCAGTACTTC. Its product reads: CASSLSIGKLYEQYF.